This TCR beta chain was captured in a study of beta chain features in type 1 diabetes. Study findings and constraints: Because the template was cDNA, high-expressing cells might be over-represented. Compared with healthy donors, patients appeared to share more similar naive, central memory and regulatory TCRB repertoires. All four CD4+ subsets from Type 1 diabetes patients carried moderately but significantly shorter TCRB CDR3s.

In germline, CDR1 is SNHLY, CDR2 FYNNEI. J was trimmed by 4 bases and V by 3 bases; bases with no gene match: 1. The CDR3 runs to 15 residues. As for this clone: Antigen: not known. Other DNA sequences of this sample code for an identical CDR3.

Expressed TCRB transcripts got sequenced, as all isolated RNA was reverse transcribed. The data were produced by immunoSEQ multiplex PCR, yet TCRdb's version contains in-frame clones alone and is incomplete. The table lists approximately 400,000 clones, roughly 15% of them singletons, with 0.019% in the top ten. This chain joins TRBV2 and TRBJ2-1, with TRBD2 identical over 12 bases. Sequenced sample: naive CD4+ T cells from blood. The TCR originated in a woman aged 18-29 years in good health. This chain's CDR3 is CASSEGTSGYNEQFF. The DNA for the CDR3 is TGTGCCAGCAGTGAGGGGACTAGCGGGTACAATGAGCAGTTCTTC.